The 23 T cell receptor beta chains below all came from one sample that was sequenced in a study of blood T cell repertoires in COVID-19. The assay was immunoSEQ multiplex PCR, and TCRdb's table has in-frame clones only and misses some. This table has roughly 69,000 clones, around 76% appearing once. The sample comprised peripheral blood. These receptor sequences come from a human donor in a cohort sampled during active COVID-19.

The CDR3 is CASSMLAGVPGELFF. CDR3 DNA: TGTGCCAGCAGTATGCTAGCGGGGGTCCCCGGGGAGCTGTTTTTT. The chain joins TRBV6-4 to TRBJ2-2, with 10 bases that match TRBD2. This CDR3 is 15 amino acids long. Germline CDR1 MRHNA, CDR2 SNTAGT. Germline trimming cut 5 bases from V and 6 bases from J; bases unmatched to any gene: 6.

V usage is TRBV5-4 and J usage is TRBJ2-7; the D gene is possibly TRBD1 (5 bases). Deletions cut 4 bases from V and 6 bases from J, with 17 bases between. CDR1 and CDR2 from the germline V gene are SGHNT and YYREEE (reference sequence). This CDR3 is built from 14 residues. CDR3 loop: CASSRDRKVGEQYF. The CDR3 bases are TGTGCCAGCAGCCGCGACAGAAAAGTAGGCGAGCAGTACTTC.

V usage is TRBV27 and J usage is TRBJ1-1; D gene ambiguous. Germline CDR1 and CDR2: MNHEY and SMNVEV (reference sequence). The ends were cut back, 2 bases at V and 3 bases at J, with 10 bases in the middle. The CDR3 sequence is 14 residues long. CDR3 DNA sequence: TGTGCCAGCAGTTTAAAAGGCGGTTACACTGAAGCTTTCTTT. Its translation: CASSLKGGYTEAFF.

Only a few counts were recorded for this clone. The chain joins TRBV5-3 to TRBJ2-1, with D maybe TRBD1 (6 bases). TRBV5-3 belongs to the ORF category, with a function that is uncertain. CDR3 length: 13 amino acids. The V end lost 0 bases, the J end lost 6 bases, and 7 bases lay between the germline ends. The CDR3 region is CARSLAGVNEQFF. CDR3 nucleotides: TGTGCCAGAAGCTTGGCAGGGGTCAATGAGCAGTTCTTC.

The count of this clone is one. The chain employs TRBV24-1 and TRBJ1-1; 7 bases are a match to TRBD1. J lost 2 bases, V lost 5 bases, and 7 bases had no gene match. The CDR3 length is 15 residues. The germline CDR1 and CDR2 sequences are KGHDR and SFDVKD. The CDR3 sequence is CATSVHGQVNTEAFF. The DNA of the CDR3 is TGTGCCACCAGTGTCCACGGACAGGTAAACACTGAAGCTTTCTTT.

The chain combines TRBV11-2 with TRBJ2-1, with D perhaps matching TRBD2 (6 bases). The V and J ends lost 5 bases and 4 bases respectively, with 21 bases between them. Germline loops: CDR1 SGHAT, CDR2 FQNNGV. This CDR3 region has 17 residues. The CDR3 DNA reads as TGTGCCAGCAGCCCCCCCCTTGGGGCTAGCGCATACAATGAGCAGTTCTTC. This sequence encodes CASSPPLGASAYNEQFF.

In its sample, this clone was seen a few times. J is TRBJ1-6 and V is TRBV6-5; D gene ambiguous. This CDR3 is built from 12 residues. Germline values: CDR1 MNHEY, CDR2 SVGAGI. With 2 bases removed from V and 7 bases from J, the gap between germline ends came to 3 bases. CDR3 protein: CASSYSNSPLHF. Here the CDR3 DNA reads TGTGCCAGCAGTTACAGCAATTCACCCCTCCACTTT.

This rearrangement joins TRBV7-3 to TRBJ2-6, with TRBD2 matching 7 bases. Germline V gene sequence: CDR1 SGHTA, CDR2 FQGTGA. V shed 5 bases, J shed 0 bases, and the junction held 13 bases outside the gene matches. This CDR3 has 19 amino acids. The CDR3 region is CASSPLGGLKSSGANVLTF. DNA of the CDR3: TGTGCCAGCAGCCCCTTGGGGGGACTAAAGAGCTCTGGGGCCAACGTCCTGACTTTC.

CDR3 sequence reads: CAISETGNQPQHF. The CDR3 nucleotides are TGTGCCATCAGTGAGACCGGTAATCAGCCCCAGCATTTT. This chain joins TRBV10-3 and TRBJ1-5; no firm D call. V was cut by 2 bases and J by 4 bases, with 6 bases left in between. The length of the CDR3 is 13 residues. Germline V gene data show CDR1 as ENHRY and CDR2 as SYGVKD.

The chain carries TRBV7-2 and TRBJ2-4; no definite D call. The CDR3 sequence is 13 residues long. Trimming left V 3 bases short and J 5 bases short, with 8 bases between. Germline V gene sequence: CDR1 SGHTA, CDR2 FQGNSA. The CDR3 sequence: CASSFGDQNIQYF. The CDR3 DNA reads as TGTGCCAGCAGCTTTGGAGATCAAAACATTCAGTACTTC.

The rearrangement uses TRBV5-1 and TRBJ2-5; D is possibly TRBD1 (5 bases). Germline CDR1 is SGHRS and CDR2 is YFSETQ. The CDR3 spans 13 residues. The V and J ends lost 3 bases and 7 bases respectively, with 13 bases between them. This chain's CDR3 is CASSYPGQGTQYF. CDR3 coding DNA: TGCGCCAGCAGCTACCCAGGGCAGGGGACCCAGTACTTC.

V and J are TRBV12-2 and TRBJ2-7; no check of the table's D call, TRBD2, against the DNA was made. TRBV12-2 constitutes a pseudogene. The CDR3 covers 12 residues. DNA for the CDR3: TGTGCTATTCGACGAGGGCCCTACGAGCAGTACTTC. Its protein is CAIRRGPYEQYF.

This clone occurred a few times. Germline is not matched at one junction end, which may reflect a read error. The rearrangement uses TRBV7-2 and TRBJ1-6, with a weak D call TRBD1 (6 bases). Germline CDR1 SGHTA, CDR2 FQGNSA. CDR3 length: 14 amino acids. This chain's CDR3 is CASSLGVGGSSIYF. CDR3 DNA: TGTGCCAGCAGCTTAGGGGTAGGGGGTTCTTCTATCTACTTT.

The gene calls are TRBV7-6 and TRBJ2-5; 14 bases match TRBD2. V was clipped by 3 bases and J by 2 bases; unmatched bases: 5. The germline gives CDR1 SGHVS, CDR2 FNYEAQ. CDR3 length: 17 residues. Here the CDR3 DNA reads TGTGCCAGCAGCTTCTCGGGGACTAGCGGGGGACAAGAGACCCAGTACTTC. Translation gives CASSFSGTSGGQETQYF.

The gene calls are TRBV27 and TRBJ1-6; D may be TRBD1 (5 bases). Germline-derived CDR1 and CDR2 are MNHEY and SMNVEV (reference sequence). The CDR3 runs 16 residues. The germline V and J ends were trimmed by 2 bases and 7 bases, with 15 bases remaining between them. CDR3 sequence reads: CASSLHGAGGNSPLHF. The CDR3 nucleotides are TGTGCCAGCAGTTTACACGGGGCGGGGGGGAATTCACCCCTCCACTTT.

This chain uses TRBV6-1 with TRBJ2-4; 9 positions match TRBD1. The V segment lost 1 base and the J segment 7 bases; nucleotides outside the gene matches: 5. This CDR3 is built from 15 residues. Germline CDR1 reads MNHNS; CDR2 reads SASEGT. As DNA, the CDR3 is TGTGCCAGCAGTGAAGTAGGGACAGGGCGCAACATTCAGTACTTC. Translation gives CASSEVGTGRNIQYF.

This chain uses TRBV3-1 (or the pseudogene TRBV3-2) with TRBJ1-1, with D possibly TRBD1 on 5 matching bases. The germline V and J ends were trimmed by 4 bases and 1 base, with 10 bases remaining between them. The length of the CDR3 is 14 residues. CDR1 and CDR2 from the germline V gene are LGHDT and YNNKEL (reference sequence). CDR3 sequence (DNA): TGTGCCAGCAGCCTGGGACTGGAGAACACTGAAGCTTTCTTT. Protein product: CASSLGLENTEAFF.

The rearrangement uses TRBV10-3 and TRBJ1-3; D not certain. CDR3 size: 15 residues. Trimming removed 3 bases from V and 2 bases from J, with 11 bases in between. Germline CDR1 ENHRY, CDR2 SYGVKD. The CDR3 region has the DNA TGTGCCATCAGTGAAGGCAGGTCGGCTGGAAACACCATATATTTT. Translated: CAISEGRSAGNTIYF.

The chain links TRBV5-1 to TRBJ2-3; 8 nucleotides line up with TRBD2. This CDR3 is 15 amino acids long. The germline V gene has CDR1 SGHRS and CDR2 YFSETQ. J was trimmed by 7 bases and V by 5 bases; bases with no gene match: 12. The CDR3 protein is CASRELAASTNTQYF. Here the CDR3 DNA reads TGCGCCAGCAGGGAACTAGCGGCCAGCACGAATACGCAGTATTTT.

This clone was recorded only once. The gene calls are TRBV19 and TRBJ2-1, with D possibly being TRBD1 (5 bases). This CDR3 spans 13 amino acids. V lost 5 bases to trimming and J lost 8 bases, with 13 bases between them. Germline V gives CDR1 LNHDA, CDR2 SQIVND (reference sequence). The CDR3 protein is CASSPQGYDEQFF. The CDR3 coding sequence is TGTGCCAGTAGTCCCCAGGGTTACGATGAGCAGTTCTTC. The full variable domain, with the rest looked up from reference TRBV19 and TRBJ2-1, is DGGITQSPKYLFRKEGQNVTLSCEQNLNHDAMYWYRQDPGQGLRLIYYSQIVNDFQKGDIAEGYSVSREKKESFPLTVTSAQKNPTAFYLCASSPQGYDEQFFGPGTRLTVL.

The V gene is TRBV4-2, the J gene TRBJ2-1; D is unresolved. The CDR3 covers 15 residues. The ends were cut back, 0 bases at V and 3 bases at J, with 9 bases in the middle. The germline gives CDR1 LGHNA, CDR2 YNFKEQ. The CDR3 protein is CASSQDRLVYNEQFF. CDR3 bases: TGTGCCAGCAGCCAAGATCGGCTAGTCTACAATGAGCAGTTCTTC.

The V and J genes are TRBV9 and TRBJ2-3, with TRBD2 matching over 7 bases. The length of the CDR3 is 16 residues. J gave up 2 bases and V 3 bases, and 9 bases lay outside the gene matches. Germline lookup yields CDR1 SGDLS and CDR2 YYNGEE. The CDR3 DNA follows: TGTGCCAGCAGCGCCCCTAGCGGAAATTACACAGATACGCAGTATTTT. Encoded protein: CASSAPSGNYTDTQYF. The full variable domain, in which reference TRBV9 and TRBJ2-3 provide the parts outside the CDR3, is DSGVTQTPKHLITATGQRVTLRCSPRSGDLSVYWYQQSLDQGLQFLIQYYNGEERAKGNILERFSAQQFPDLHSELNLSSLELGDSALYFCASSAPSGNYTDTQYFGPGTRLTVL.

This rearrangement joins TRBV9 to TRBJ2-2; weak D call: TRBD2 (5 bases). Trimming pared 0 bases from V and 6 bases from J, leaving 12 bases between. Germline V lookup: CDR1 SGDLS, CDR2 YYNGEE. The CDR3 totals 15 residues. This CDR3 reads CASSVGHSDPGELFF. For the CDR3, the DNA is TGTGCCAGCAGCGTAGGGCATAGCGATCCCGGGGAGCTGTTTTTT.